The 4 T cell receptor beta chains given below trace back to one sample, sequenced in a study of T cell repertoires in cytomegalovirus infection. One entry per CDR3 protein, called by TCRdb with MiXCR from the reads. Of some 440,000 distinct CDR3 sequences listed, about a third were seen once; the top ten hold roughly 13%. The source material was PBMCs. These receptor sequences come from a human donor in good health (CMV status not recorded). Some clones in this sample may be carry-over from other donors' samples.

This clonotype was seen once. The chain couples TRBV4-1 to TRBJ1-6; no definite D call. This CDR3 contains 15 residues. V shed 0 bases and J shed 7 bases, with 10 bases lying between them. CDR1 MGHRA and CDR2 YSYEKL come from the germline V gene. CDR3 coding DNA: TGCGCCAGCAGCCAAGATTGGGCAGAGAATTCACCCCTCCACTTT. Its protein is CASSQDWAENSPLHF.

To note about this clonotype: Because the CDR3 is missing its conserved closing phenylalanine or tryptophan, this is likely a read error. This sequence joins TRBV11-2 and TRBJ2-3, with D possibly matching TRBD2 (7 bases). This CDR3 contains 13 residues. Per the germline V gene, CDR1 is SGHAT and CDR2 is FQNNGV. This CDR3 reads CASSLGGAYTQYY. The CDR3 DNA reads as TGTGCAAGCAGCTTAGGGGGGGCCTATACGCAGTATTAT.

The V gene is TRBV11-2, the J gene TRBJ2-7; maybe TRBD2 (6 bases). This CDR3 spans 14 amino acids. Trimming shortened V by 3 bases and J by 3 bases, and 12 bases separated the two germline ends. Germline loops: CDR1 SGHAT, CDR2 FQNNGV. The CDR3 region is CASSLKEGSYEQYF. In DNA form, the CDR3 reads TGTGCCAGCAGCTTGAAGGAGGGGAGCTACGAGCAGTACTTC.

The DNA for the CDR3 is TGCGCCAGCAGCCAAGACCGGCGGGGGAACACTGAAGCTTTCTTT. The encoded protein is CASSQDRRGNTEAFF. The chain carries TRBV4-3 and TRBJ1-1; the D is unclear. Germline V gene sequence: CDR1 LGHNA, CDR2 YSLEER. The CDR3 has 15 amino acids. V was cut by 0 bases and J by 1 base, with 9 bases left in between.